This T cell receptor (beta chain) stems from a study of monozygotic twins with inflammatory bowel disease. The CDR3 is 15 residues long. Germline lookup yields CDR1 SGHNT and CDR2 YYREEE (reference sequence). After re-calling the 5' RACE reads, TCRdb lists one entry per CDR3 protein, DNA absent. The data include fewer than 450,000 distinct CDR3 sequences; the top ten clones carry 2.5% to 3%. The sequencing sample was made of blood. The rearrangement links TRBV5-4 to TRBJ2-5; TCRdb outputs TRBD1, but without DNA this stays unchecked. This TCR derives from a human donor with ulcerative colitis or Crohn's disease, or a healthy co-twin of an affected twin (not recorded which). This CDR3 is CASSSPGTYQETQYF.